This entry describes one TCR beta chain. Donors in Cohort 3 who had recovered were those with two negative PCRs, healthcare professional clearance, or resolution of their symptoms. These data are taken from a study of blood T cell repertoires in COVID-19. Looking at the study overall: The United States, Italy and Spain supplied acute and convalescent COVID-19 samples.

Authors' data handling: Nucleated cell number was recorded as an estimate derived from reference gene primer amplification. Sequencing used immunoSEQ multiplex PCR; TCRdb keeps in-frame clones, though not all of them. V, J and clone size reflect that table, while D and trimming were determined from the DNA. This sample has hundreds of thousands of clones, with roughly 90% found just once. Trimming stripped 1 base from V and 2 bases from J, with 12 bases between. Per germline, CDR1 LNHNV and CDR2 YYDKDF (reference sequence). This CDR3 is built from 16 residues. The chain joins TRBV15 to TRBJ1-3; D remains ambiguous. This TCR was recovered from a woman aged 45 to 65 who had recovered from COVID-19. The specimen was PBMCs or T cells enriched from blood (not recorded which). The CDR3 loop is CATSRVAAVPGNTIYF. The CDR3 nucleotides are TGTGCCACCAGCAGAGTAGCAGCTGTGCCTGGAAACACCATATATTTT. Full variable domain (rest looked up from reference TRBV15 and TRBJ1-3): DAMVIQNPRYQVTQFGKPVTLSCSQTLNHNVMYWYQQKSSQAPKLLFHYYDKDFNNEADTPDNFQSRRPNTSFCFLDIRSPGLGDTAMYLCATSRVAAVPGNTIYFGEGSWLTVV.